This T cell receptor beta chain stems from a study of T cell responses to AZD1222 COVID-19 vaccine. Study overall: Both about-4-week and about-12-week second-dose recipients were combined. Overall study findings and caveats: In a largely white British group with more females than males, clonal diversity was possibly underestimated. Receipt of two AZD1222 doses was followed by a rise in Spike-specific TCR breadth and depth. Regions 160-218 and 743-854 held dominance among vaccine-associated CD4 TCRs, which spanned spike.

CDR3 length equals 14 residues. Unmatched junction bases numbered 6, after V lost 4 bases and J lost 5 bases. The germline V gene encodes CDR1 SGHDN and CDR2 FVKESK. On this clone itself: The antigen remains unidentified.

Profiling relied on immunoSEQ multiplex PCR, and the TCRdb table lists in-frame clones only, not all of them. The data hold 150,000 to 180,000 clones, with less than 90% observed a single time. This TCR was recovered from an adult in good health. The chain combines TRBV14 with TRBJ1-1; 8 positions agree with TRBD1. Sequences were derived from peripheral blood, sampled on day 0 of AZD1222 vaccination. The CDR3 protein is CASSLRTGRTEAFF. CDR3 DNA: TGTGCCAGCAGCCTTCGGACAGGGCGAACTGAAGCTTTCTTT.